The 30 T cell receptor beta chains presented below share a single source sample, sequenced in a study of blood T cells in healthy people across ages. With a J-beta primer mix and a sample-barcoded 5' primer, a second PCR ran 7 to 11 cycles. MiXCR was run by TCRdb on the 5' RACE reads, yielding one entry per CDR3 protein. The data contain about 760,000 distinct CDR3 sequences, approximately 53% of them singletons. Sequences were obtained from blood. These receptors were taken from a man in his forties in good health.

The CDR3 sequence is CSAAGLARGVTDTQYF. DNA of the CDR3: TGCAGCGCTGCGGGACTCGCGCGGGGGGTCACAGATACGCAGTATTTT. The rearrangement joins TRBV29-1 to TRBJ2-3; 8 bases are a match to TRBD2. Looked up from germline, CDR1 is SQVTM and CDR2 is ANQGSEA. V shed 7 bases, J shed 2 bases, and the junction held 14 bases outside the gene matches. The CDR3 covers 16 residues.

V usage is TRBV29-1 and J usage is TRBJ2-1; D gene ambiguous. V was clipped by 5 bases and J by 5 bases, with 13 bases between them. CDR1 and CDR2 (germline): SQVTM, ANQGSEA. The CDR3 totals 13 residues. The CDR3 reads CSVWGSANNEQFF. CDR3 bases: TGCAGCGTTTGGGGTTCGGCTAACAATGAGCAGTTCTTC.

This clonotype was counted a few times. This chain joins TRBV2 and TRBJ1-2; D unclear. The ends were cut back, 7 bases at V and 3 bases at J, with 9 bases in the middle. The CDR3 contains 12 residues. The germline V gene encodes CDR1 SNHLY and CDR2 FYNNEI. The CDR3 nucleotides read TGTGCCAGCAATCGCGGGGACTATGGCTACACCTTC. Encoded protein: CASNRGDYGYTF.

This chain links TRBV20-1 with TRBJ2-1, with TRBD2 matching 9 bases. The V gene end was trimmed by 5 bases and the J gene end by 6 bases; junction bases not matched to a gene: 5. The germline gives CDR1 DFQATT, CDR2 SNEGSKA (reference sequence). The CDR3 is 13 residues long. The CDR3 region is CSASPRGGNEQFF. The CDR3 DNA is TGCAGTGCTTCTCCGCGGGGGGGCAATGAGCAGTTCTTC.

There are a few counts of this clonotype. The gene calls are TRBV10-3 and TRBJ2-1, with D tentatively TRBD1 (6 bases). The V and J ends lost 2 bases and 4 bases respectively, with 6 bases between them. The germline V gene has CDR1 ENHRY and CDR2 SYGVKD. There are 13 residues in the CDR3. CDR3 amino acids: CAISEGQYNEQFF. In DNA form, the CDR3 reads TGTGCCATCAGTGAGGGACAGTACAATGAGCAGTTCTTC.

The rearrangement joins TRBV20-1 to TRBJ2-7, with D possibly TRBD2 on 6 matching bases. CDR3 length equals 12 residues. CDR1 and CDR2 (germline): DFQATT, SNEGSKA (reference sequence). V was clipped by 6 bases and J by 7 bases, with 16 bases between them. Here the CDR3 reads CSARREAGEQYF. Written as DNA, the CDR3 is TGCAGTGCGCGTAGGGAGGCCGGGGAGCAGTACTTC.

As regards this clonotype: Compared with germline, one end of the junction differs, possibly owing to a read error. The chain uses TRBV4-3 and TRBJ2-7, with 8 nucleotides matching TRBD1. Germline CDR1 and CDR2: LGHNA and YSLEER. The CDR3 length is 15 residues. The CDR3 spells CASSQVDRGNYKQYF. The CDR3, as DNA: TGCGCCAGCAGCCAAGTTGACAGGGGAAACTACAAGCAGTACTTC.

This clonotype was detected only a few times. The rearrangement links TRBV28 to TRBJ2-7; 7 bases are a match to TRBD2. The CDR3 loop spans 14 amino acids. J gave up 7 bases and V 4 bases, and 10 bases lay outside the gene matches. Germline CDR1 and CDR2: MDHEN and SYDVKM. DNA for the CDR3: TGTGCCAGCAGTTGGGAGGGGCACGAAGGAGAGCAGTACTTC. Residues: CASSWEGHEGEQYF. The complete variable domain, with remaining parts taken from reference TRBV28 and TRBJ2-7, reads DVKVTQSSRYLVKRTGEKVFLECVQDMDHENMFWYRQDPGLGLRLIYFSYDVKMKEKGDIPEGYSVSREKKERFSLILESASTNQTSMYLCASSWEGHEGEQYFGPGTRLTVT.

J is TRBJ2-7 and V is TRBV29-1, with D tentatively TRBD1 or TRBD2 (6 bases each). Germline V gene data show CDR1 as SQVTM and CDR2 as ANQGSEA. This CDR3 spans 14 amino acids. V lost 4 bases to trimming and J lost 2 bases, with 15 bases between them. CDR3 sequence (DNA): TGCAGCGTTGCCCACCTAGGGGGGACCTACGAGCAGTACTTC. Translation gives CSVAHLGGTYEQYF.

This chain links TRBV5-1 with TRBJ1-2, with D possibly matching TRBD1 (5 bases). This CDR3 spans 16 amino acids. Per the germline V gene, CDR1 is SGHRS and CDR2 is YFSETQ. Trimming removed 2 bases at V and 4 bases at J, with 18 bases between. The CDR3 sequence: CASSFYANFRGYGYTF. DNA of the CDR3: TGCGCCAGCAGCTTCTACGCCAACTTTAGGGGCTATGGCTACACCTTC.

This clonotype has a handful of counts. This chain joins TRBV29-1 and TRBJ2-1; 10 positions match TRBD1. The CDR3 sequence is 13 residues long. Germline V gives CDR1 SQVTM, CDR2 ANQGSEA. The CDR3 sequence: CRVAGQGYNEQFF. Written as DNA, the CDR3 is TGCAGAGTCGCGGGACAGGGGTACAATGAGCAGTTCTTC.

This clonotype occurred once. The chain combines TRBV28 with TRBJ2-7, with D uncertain. The CDR3 extends over 15 amino acids. V was shortened by 3 bases and J by 3 bases, with 15 bases between the two germline ends. The V gene's germline CDR1 is MDHEN and CDR2 SYDVKM. The CDR3 region is CASSFPPLHHYEQYF. The DNA for the CDR3 is TGTGCCAGCAGTTTTCCCCCACTGCACCACTACGAGCAGTACTTC.

There are a few counts of this clonotype. The rearrangement joins TRBV4-3 to TRBJ1-6; TRBD1 matches at 9 bases. Looked up from germline, CDR1 is LGHNA and CDR2 is YSLEER. The V segment lost 3 bases and the J segment 6 bases; nucleotides outside the gene matches: 6. The CDR3 length is 16 residues. The CDR3 spells CASSQQQGASNSPLHF. The CDR3 DNA reads as TGCGCCAGCAGCCAGCAACAGGGGGCTAGTAATTCACCCCTCCACTTT.

J is TRBJ2-1 and V is TRBV9; either TRBD1 or TRBD2 may supply D (5 bases each). CDR3 size: 15 residues. CDR1 and CDR2 from the germline V gene are SGDLS and YYNGEE. The V and J ends lost 4 bases and 4 bases respectively, with 15 bases between them. The CDR3 here is CASSFSGTLYNEQFF. CDR3 in DNA: TGTGCCAGCAGCTTCTCCGGGACCCTGTACAATGAGCAGTTCTTC. The whole variable domain, filled in from reference TRBV9 and TRBJ2-1, reads DSGVTQTPKHLITATGQRVTLRCSPRSGDLSVYWYQQSLDQGLQFLIQYYNGEERAKGNILERFSAQQFPDLHSELNLSSLELGDSALYFCASSFSGTLYNEQFFGPGTRLTVL.

This clonotype was seen more than once but under ten times. This chain connects TRBV11-1 to TRBJ2-1; D not certain. V lost 2 bases to trimming and J lost 0 bases, with 14 bases between them. The CDR3 covers 17 residues. Germline loops: CDR1 SGHAT, CDR2 FQDESV (reference sequence). The CDR3 region has the DNA TGTGCCAGCAGCTTAATTACAGCCACCATCTCCTACAATGAGCAGTTCTTC. Translation gives CASSLITATISYNEQFF. Full variable domain (rest looked up from reference TRBV11-1 and TRBJ2-1): EAEVAQSPRYKITEKSQAVAFWCDPISGHATLYWYRQILGQGPELLVQFQDESVVDDSQLPKDRFSAERLKGVDSTLKIQPAELGDSAMYLCASSLITATISYNEQFFGPGTRLTVL.

The chain joins TRBV20-1 to TRBJ2-5; 9 bases agree with TRBD1. The V segment lost 2 bases and the J segment 0 bases; nucleotides outside the gene matches: 7. The CDR3 contains 16 residues. Looked up from germline, CDR1 is DFQATT and CDR2 is SNEGSKA (reference sequence). CDR3 sequence reads: CSARTMTGGDQETQYF. For the CDR3, the DNA is TGCAGTGCTAGAACAATGACAGGGGGGGACCAAGAGACCCAGTACTTC.

The sample holds many counts of this clonotype. The chain combines TRBV9 with TRBJ1-5; no firm D call. V lost 5 bases and J 5 bases, leaving 20 bases between the germline ends. Germline V gene data show CDR1 as SGDLS and CDR2 as YYNGEE. The CDR3 covers 16 residues. The CDR3 DNA follows: TGTGCCAGCAGATACGGTTATAAGGGAGGATATCAGCCCCAGCATTTT. Translating it yields CASRYGYKGGYQPQHF.

This chain links TRBV7-2 with TRBJ1-4; D may be TRBD1 (6 bases). CDR1 is SGHTA, CDR2 FQGNSA, per germline. V lost 6 bases, J lost 8 bases, and 16 bases lay in between. This CDR3 has 14 amino acids. The DNA of the CDR3 is TGTGCCAGCAGACCTGTGGGGGCAACCGAAAAACTGTTTTTT. It is translated as CASRPVGATEKLFF.

The chain couples TRBV5-1 to TRBJ2-1; 11 nucleotides align to TRBD2. Germline V lookup: CDR1 SGHRS, CDR2 YFSETQ. The trim removed 0 bases at V and 5 bases at J, leaving 4 bases unmatched. The CDR3 contains 16 residues. Here the CDR3 DNA reads TGCGCCAGCAGCTTGGGGACACTAGCGGGGGACAATGAGCAGTTCTTC. It is translated as CASSLGTLAGDNEQFF.

In this sample, this clonotype turned up a few times. V is TRBV27 and J is TRBJ2-7, with no clear D. The V and J ends lost 4 bases and 2 bases respectively, with 12 bases between them. The CDR3 totals 14 residues. Germline V gene data show CDR1 as MNHEY and CDR2 as SMNVEV (reference sequence). CDR3 bases: TGTGCCAGCAGTTACAGCAGGACCCCCTACGAGCAGTACTTC. Translated, it gives CASSYSRTPYEQYF.

The chain has TRBV11-2 and TRBJ2-4; TRBD1 agrees at 8 bases. This CDR3 spans 15 amino acids. Unmatched junction bases numbered 10, after V lost 5 bases and J lost 7 bases. CDR1 SGHAT and CDR2 FQNNGV come from the germline V gene. The chain's CDR3 is CASSPTGVSGNIQYF. CDR3 DNA sequence: TGTGCCAGCAGCCCGACAGGGGTTAGTGGCAACATTCAGTACTTC.

V and J are TRBV7-9 and TRBJ2-5; D is perhaps TRBD1 (7 bases). The V end was cut by 5 bases, the J end by 1 base, with 29 bases between. This CDR3 has 20 residues. Germline V gives CDR1 SEHNR, CDR2 FQNEAQ (reference sequence). The CDR3 spells CASSRRGRTGATVGQETQYF. CDR3 sequence (DNA): TGTGCCAGCAGCCGGCGGGGCAGGACAGGTGCAACAGTGGGCCAAGAGACCCAGTACTTC.

The genes are TRBV28 and TRBJ2-7; D may be TRBD2 (5 bases). Trimming took 2 bases from V and 9 from J, leaving 14 bases between them. This CDR3 is built from 13 residues. Germline V CDR1 and CDR2: MDHEN, SYDVKM. CDR3 coding DNA: TGTGCCAGCAGTTTACCGTCCGGGAATCGGCAGTACTTC. Protein product: CASSLPSGNRQYF.

V is TRBV29-1 and J is TRBJ1-2, with 7 positions matching TRBD1. The CDR3 runs 15 residues. Germline V gene lookup returns CDR1 SQVTM and CDR2 ANQGSEA. Losses at the gene ends were 4 bases for V and 6 bases for J; bases not matched to a gene: 14. This chain's CDR3 is CSVVLQGFHKDGYTF. In DNA, the CDR3 is TGCAGCGTTGTGCTACAGGGGTTCCATAAAGATGGCTACACCTTC.

The count of this clonotype is one. The J gene is TRBJ2-2, the V gene TRBV12-3 or TRBV12-4; 10 bases line up with TRBD1. V lost 5 bases to trimming and J lost 4 bases; unmatched junction nucleotides: 7. The CDR3 extends over 16 amino acids. The CDR3 DNA reads as TGTGCCAGCAGTAGCGACAGGGGGCCGGGCACCGGGGAGCTGTTTTTT. It specifies CASSSDRGPGTGELFF.

CDR3 region: CSASPLRNTWEQYF. For the CDR3, the DNA is TGCAGTGCTAGTCCCCTAAGGAATACGTGGGAGCAGTACTTC. The gene calls are TRBV20-1 and TRBJ2-4, with D possibly matching TRBD2 (5 bases). The CDR3 is 14 residues long. Germline CDR1 is DFQATT and CDR2 is SNEGSKA (reference sequence). Trimming removed 3 bases at V and 13 bases at J, with 22 bases between.

The chain carries TRBV7-2 and TRBJ2-1; D remains unclear. The J call may be wrong; the DNA end is better matched by TRBJ2-7. The germline V gene has CDR1 SGHTA and CDR2 FQGNSA. This CDR3 contains 16 residues. The CDR3 region has the DNA TGTGCCAGCAGCTTAAACGCCCAGAGCTCCTACAATGAGCAGTACTTC. Translation gives CASSLNAQSSYNEQYF.

The rearrangement joins TRBV6-4 to TRBJ1-4; D uncertain. Per germline, CDR1 MRHNA and CDR2 SNTAGT. Trimming took 0 bases from V and 8 from J, leaving 22 bases between them. The CDR3 loop spans 18 amino acids. The DNA of the CDR3 is TGTGCCAGCAGTGACTCCGAAGGGCGAGAACCCGCCTTAGAAAAACTGTTTTTT. This encodes CASSDSEGREPALEKLFF.

The chain combines TRBV6-2 or TRBV6-3 with TRBJ2-7; TRBD2 matches at 9 bases. The J call could be wrong; TRBJ2-5 is a better fit for the DNA end. The CDR3 is 18 residues long. Germline-derived CDR1 and CDR2 are MNHEY and SVGEGT. In DNA form, the CDR3 reads TGTGCCAGCAGTCCTATTCCCCTAGCGGGAAGCCCTCGGGAGACCCAGTACTTC. Translating it yields CASSPIPLAGSPRETQYF.

This clonotype was found a few times. The rearrangement joins TRBV4-2 to TRBJ1-2; 7 bases agree with TRBD1. This CDR3 has 14 residues. CDR1 and CDR2 from the germline V gene are LGHNA and YNFKEQ. V dropped 3 bases and J dropped 7; count of bases not matched to a gene: 8. The CDR3 bases are TGTGCCAGCAGCCAGGCAGGGGGAACTGCTGGCTACACCTTC. Translating gives CASSQAGGTAGYTF.